Shown below are 3 T cell receptor beta chains from a single sample sequenced in a study of PD-L1 blockade in urothelial cancer. The table came from immunoSEQ multiplex PCR; TCRdb's copy has only in-frame clones and leaves some out. In the table there are under 80,000 clones, roughly four fifths of which are singletons. Time point reported: pretreatment peripheral blood. The material was PBMCs, obtained around atezolizumab (anti-PD-L1) treatment. The origin of the receptors is a man between 65 and 85 years old with urothelial cancer.

This chain links TRBV30 with TRBJ1-4, with 7 bases identical to TRBD1. CDR1 and CDR2 from the germline V gene are GTSNPN and SVGIG (reference sequence). After removal of 5 bases from V and 6 bases from J, the junction contained 9 bases not matched to a gene. The CDR3 spans 14 residues. CDR3 sequence reads: CAWGGTAPDEKLFF. CDR3 DNA: TGTGCCTGGGGTGGGACAGCCCCCGATGAAAAACTGTTTTTT.

The chain has TRBV7-2 and TRBJ2-3; D is unclear. Germline loops: CDR1 SGHTA, CDR2 FQGNSA. Deletions cut 3 bases from V and 0 bases from J, with 10 bases between. The CDR3 has 15 amino acids. CDR3 sequence reads: CASSFTRPSTDTQYF. The CDR3 DNA follows: TGTGCCAGCAGCTTCACGCGGCCTAGCACAGATACGCAGTATTTT.

The chain has TRBV7-9 and TRBJ2-7; 10 nucleotides align to TRBD2. After removal of 5 bases from V and 5 bases from J, the junction contained 6 bases not matched to a gene. Germline V gives CDR1 SEHNR, CDR2 FQNEAQ (reference sequence). The CDR3 is 14 residues long. DNA of the CDR3: TGTGCCAGCAGCCCTAGCGGGAGTTTCAACGAGCAGTACTTC. As protein: CASSPSGSFNEQYF.